This is a list of T cell receptor beta chains from one sample in a study of regulatory T cells in long-lasting Graves disease. MiXCR was run by TCRdb on the multiplex PCR reads, yielding one entry per CDR3 protein. This table holds hundreds of thousands of distinct CDR3 sequences, around a fifth found once. The material was peripheral blood mononuclear cells (PBMCs), obtained when the disease was refractory, from a patient treated with antithyroid drugs. Receptors originate from a female donor with Graves disease. Each CDR3 is given with its conserved first and last residue. A D gene is named only where the DNA matches it firmly. Not all rows give a size; the values are once, few, many and, for expanded clones, a class.

TRBV13	many	-	TRBJ1-6	CASSFGGLYDSPLHF	TGTGCCAGCAGCTTTGGGGGGTTATACGATTCACCCCTCCACTTT
TRBV2	few	TRBD2	TRBJ2-2	CASSETSGGRDTGELFF	TGTGCCAGCAGTGAGACTAGCGGGGGGCGAGACACCGGGGAGCTGTTTTTT
TRBV12-5	few	-	TRBJ2-2	CASGFRPRNATGELFF	TGTGCTAGTGGTTTCCGGCCGAGGAACGCAACCGGGGAGCTGTTTTTT
TRBV2	many	TRBD2	TRBJ2-5	CASSERASGTLAATQYF	TGTGCCAGCAGTGAGCGGGCTAGCGGTACCCTCGCGGCGACCCAGTACTTC
TRBV5-1	-	TRBD2	TRBJ2-6	CASSLDSGLSGANVLTF	TGCGCCAGCAGCTTGGATAGCGGGCTGTCTGGGGCCAACGTCCTGACTTTC
TRBV6-5	many	-	TRBJ1-1	CASSLRGEVNTEAFF	TGTGCCAGCAGTTTGCGGGGGGAAGTGAACACTGAAGCTTTCTTT
TRBV12-3/TRBV12-4	-	-	TRBJ2-3	CATGFSTDTQYF	TGTGCCACCGGATTTAGCACAGATACGCAGTATTTT
TRBV2	many	-	TRBJ2-7	CASDLTGRYEQYF	TGTGCCAGCGACTTAACAGGGAGATACGAGCAGTACTTC
TRBV28	few	-	TRBJ2-2	CASSLSTTGELFF	TGTGCCAGCAGTTTAAGTACTACCGGGGAGCTGTTTTTT
TRBV11-2	few	-	TRBJ1-4	CASSPALSPLDEKLFF	TGTGCCAGCAGCCCCGCCCTATCGCCGCTTGATGAAAAACTGTTTTTT
TRBV2	many	TRBD2	TRBJ2-7	CASSGTLAGSSEQYF	TGTGCCAGCAGTGGTACCCTAGCGGGTTCGTCCGAGCAGTACTTC
TRBV5-5	-	-	TRBJ2-2	CASSRGAEGTGELFF	TGTGCCAGCAGCCGGGGGGCGGAGGGGACCGGGGAGCTGTTTTTT
TRBV27	few	-	TRBJ2-7	CASSLPGGGLYEQYF	TGTGCCAGCAGTTTACCAGGGGGTGGACTATACGAGCAGTACTTC
TRBV20-1	-	TRBD1	TRBJ2-7	CSARPGTGGREQYF	TGCAGTGCTAGGCCCGGGACAGGCGGCAGAGAGCAGTACTTC
TRBV3-1	few	-	TRBJ2-1	CASSPGVGYNEQFF	TGTGCCAGCAGCCCCGGGGTGGGGTACAATGAGCAGTTCTTC
TRBV2	many	-	TRBJ1-3	CASSVQGLVSGNTIYF	TGTGCCAGCAGTGTGCAGGGGTTAGTTTCGGGAAACACCATATATTTT
TRBV2	-	TRBD2	TRBJ2-5	CASSGTSGRHETQYF	TGTGCCAGCAGTGGGACTAGCGGGAGGCACGAGACCCAGTACTTC
TRBV20-1	-	-	TRBJ1-1	CSASAILNTEAFF	TGCAGTGCTAGCGCAATCTTGAACACTGAAGCTTTCTTT
TRBV20-1	many	TRBD1	TRBJ1-1	CSARVRLTGRGTEAFF	TGCAGTGCCCGTGTTCGATTGACAGGGCGAGGCACTGAAGCTTTCTTT
TRBV27	-	TRBD1	TRBJ1-6	CASSFSGTGTFGLHF	TGTGCCAGCAGTTTCTCCGGGACAGGGACGTTTGGCCTCCACTTT
TRBV5-1	-	-	TRBJ2-7	CASSLGIFYEQYF	TGCGCCAGCAGCTTGGGCATCTTCTACGAGCAGTACTTC
TRBV28	few	-	TRBJ2-1	CASSLLGELQFF	TGTGCCAGCAGTTTATTGGGGGAGCTGCAGTTCTTC
TRBV5-1	many	-	TRBJ2-7	CASTLFGGTDEQYF	TGCGCCAGCACGCTATTCGGGGGTACAGACGAGCAGTACTTC
TRBV2	many	TRBD1	TRBJ1-2	CASRPGQPGRGYTF	TGTGCCAGCAGGCCGGGACAGCCTGGTCGGGGCTACACCTTC
TRBV12-3/TRBV12-4	many	-	TRBJ2-7	CASSFRGYRDNSYEQYF	TGTGCCAGCAGTTTCCGAGGTTACAGGGACAACTCCTACGAGCAGTACTTC
TRBV20-1	few	-	TRBJ1-2	CSAVAENYGYTF	TGCAGTGCGGTCGCGGAGAACTATGGCTACACCTTC
TRBV12-3/TRBV12-4	many	-	TRBJ2-5	CASSPGGLAGRETQYF	TGTGCCAGCAGTCCAGGGGGCTTAGCGGGGAGGGAGACCCAGTACTTC
TRBV10-3	-	-	TRBJ2-7	CAISESRAARVDEQYF	TGTGCCATCAGTGAGTCGCGGGCAGCTCGGGTTGACGAGCAGTACTTC
TRBV20-1	many	TRBD1	TRBJ1-2	CSAPSPDRRNYGYTF	TGCAGTGCTCCCTCCCCGGACAGGCGTAACTATGGCTACACCTTC
TRBV6-1	many	-	TRBJ1-6	CASSEAPRQRYYNSPLHF	TGTGCCAGCAGTGAAGCGCCGCGACAGCGCTACTATAATTCACCCCTCCACTTT
TRBV6-2/TRBV6-3	few	-	TRBJ1-1	CASSYSGGGRTEAFF	TGTGCCAGCAGTTACTCCGGCGGGGGGCGTACTGAAGCTTTCTTT